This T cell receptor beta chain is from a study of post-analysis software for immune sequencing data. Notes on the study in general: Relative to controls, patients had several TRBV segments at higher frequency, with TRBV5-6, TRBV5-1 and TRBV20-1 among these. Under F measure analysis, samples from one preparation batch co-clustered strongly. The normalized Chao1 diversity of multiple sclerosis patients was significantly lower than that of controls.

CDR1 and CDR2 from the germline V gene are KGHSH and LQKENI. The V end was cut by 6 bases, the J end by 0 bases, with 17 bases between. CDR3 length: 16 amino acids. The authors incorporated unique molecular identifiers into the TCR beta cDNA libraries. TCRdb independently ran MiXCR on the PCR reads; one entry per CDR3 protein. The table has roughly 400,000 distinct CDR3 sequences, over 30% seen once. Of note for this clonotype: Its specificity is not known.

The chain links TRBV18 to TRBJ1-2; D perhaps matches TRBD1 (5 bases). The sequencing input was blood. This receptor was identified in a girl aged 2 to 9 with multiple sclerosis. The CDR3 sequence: CASSPARQRSNYGYTF. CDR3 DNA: TGTGCCAGCTCTCCAGCCAGACAGCGATCTAACTATGGCTACACCTTC.